This T cell receptor (beta chain) stems from a study of blood T cell repertoires in COVID-19. Study background: The study drew acute and convalescent COVID-19 samples from the United States, Italy and Spain. Sample material is recorded as cDNA or gDNA derived from T cells, B-cell-depleted T cells, or PBMCs.

Original handling: Estimation of nucleated cell counts was performed using reference gene primer amplification. Sequencing used immunoSEQ multiplex PCR; TCRdb keeps in-frame clones, though not all of them. For V, J and clone size, that table is used; D and trimming come from the DNA. In the table there are 95,000 to 120,000 clones, around 85% of which are singletons. The V gene's germline CDR1 is LNHDA and CDR2 SQIVND (reference sequence). V lost 9 bases to trimming and J lost 0 bases, with 18 bases between them. The length of the CDR3 is 16 residues. The J gene is TRBJ2-1, the V gene TRBV19; D may be TRBD2 (6 bases). The sequence was obtained from a human donor in a cohort sampled during active COVID-19. Sequenced sample: peripheral blood. For the CDR3, the DNA is TGTGCCAGCGGGACTCCAAATTTAGGCTCCTACAATGAGCAGTTCTTC. Protein sequence: CASGTPNLGSYNEQFF.